This T cell receptor (beta chain) came from a study of PD-1 blockade in classical Hodgkin lymphoma. In every patient, relapse followed autologous stem cell transplantation, while exposure to brentuximab vedotin differed. Trimming pared 5 bases from V and 4 bases from J, leaving 9 bases between. CDR1 is LNHDA, CDR2 SQIVND, per germline (reference sequence). The CDR3 totals 12 residues. Data came from immunoSEQ multiplex PCR; TCRdb stores just in-frame clones and leaves some out. The table records roughly 40,000 clones, 75% to 90% of them present only once. The sequences come from peripheral blood mononuclear cells (PBMCs), collected at baseline. This receptor was obtained from a human donor with classical Hodgkin lymphoma. This chain connects TRBV19 to TRBJ2-7; D call uncertain. The CDR3 loop is CASSQTRYEQYF. For the CDR3, the DNA is TGTGCCAGTAGTCAAACACGGTACGAGCAGTACTTC.